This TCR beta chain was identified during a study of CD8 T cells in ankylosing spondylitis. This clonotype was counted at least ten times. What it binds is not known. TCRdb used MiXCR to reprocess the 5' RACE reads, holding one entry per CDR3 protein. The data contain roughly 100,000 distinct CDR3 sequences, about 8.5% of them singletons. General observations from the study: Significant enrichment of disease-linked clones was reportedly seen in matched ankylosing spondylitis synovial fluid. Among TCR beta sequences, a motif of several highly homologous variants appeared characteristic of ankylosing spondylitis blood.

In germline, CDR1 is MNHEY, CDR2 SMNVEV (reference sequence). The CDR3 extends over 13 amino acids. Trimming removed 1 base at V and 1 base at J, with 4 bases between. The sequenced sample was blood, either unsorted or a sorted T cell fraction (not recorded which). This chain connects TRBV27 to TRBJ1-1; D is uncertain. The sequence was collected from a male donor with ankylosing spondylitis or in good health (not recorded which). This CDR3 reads CASSLWTNTEAFF. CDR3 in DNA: TGTGCCAGCAGTTTATGGACGAACACTGAAGCTTTCTTT.